The TCR beta chain under discussion was sequenced for a study of shared clonotypes between healthy human individuals. Study-level points and caveats: Sequencing depth was expected to influence donor clonotype sharing.

The V gene lost 2 bases and the J gene lost 3 bases, with 14 bases spanning the gap. CDR1 and CDR2 (germline): SGHDN, FVKESK. This CDR3 contains 16 residues. Note on this clone: As yet, its antigen is unknown.

It was CD45RO-negative cells, positively selected for CCR7, that made up naive CD8 cells, with terminally differentiated effector memory CD45RA+ cells excluded. The assay ran at deep level. Original handling: Junction-only sequences without quality scores came from ImmunoSEQ, so filtering differed. The data were produced by immunoSEQ multiplex PCR, yet TCRdb's version contains in-frame clones alone and is incomplete. The V and J calls and clone size were taken over from that table, and D and trimming were inferred from the DNA. This table holds about 2.2 million clones, over 85% found once. Sample: naive CD8+ T cells from PBMCs. The clonotype originates from a man aged 18 to 30 in good health. Some clones in this sample may be carry-over from other donors' samples. The rearrangement joins TRBV14 to TRBJ2-1, with D tentatively TRBD2 (6 bases). The CDR3 region is CASSQFTSMVYNEQFF. As DNA, the CDR3 is TGTGCCAGCAGCCAATTCACTAGCATGGTCTACAATGAGCAGTTCTTC.